One and the same sample provided the 16 T cell receptor beta chains below, sequenced in a study of human thymus T cells (dated by TCRdb to 2020 to 2021). Libraries were built with the immunoSEQ multiplex PCR assay. What TCRdb holds here is the immuneACCESS table cut down to in-frame rearrangements. Part of the clones is not present; checked against another copy, under half of the missing clones reflect an unresolved V gene, and the others are unexplained. Across this sample there are some 130,000 clones, with just under 95% seen only once. The ten largest account for under 0.025% of the sample. The thymus tissue came from surgical resects taken out during corrective cardiac surgery. Sequencing was done on a sample of thymus tissue. The receptors originated from a boy younger than two with a congenital heart defect but otherwise immunologically healthy.

This clone came up once. The chain combines TRBV7-2 with TRBJ1-5; 7 bases are a match to TRBD1. V shed 1 base, J shed 6 bases, and the junction held 3 bases outside the gene matches. Germline CDR1 SGHTA, CDR2 FQGNSA. This CDR3 is built from 14 residues. CDR3 in DNA: TGTGCCAGCAGCTTAGGGTCAGGGGGTCAGCCCCAGCATTTT. Translating gives CASSLGSGGQPQHF.

The CDR3 sequence is CASSEQGGGNYGYTF. CDR3 DNA sequence: TGTGCCAGCAGTGAACAGGGCGGGGGAAACTATGGCTACACCTTC. The chain joins TRBV6-1 to TRBJ1-2; D possibly corresponds to TRBD1 (5 bases). Germline CDR1 MNHNS, CDR2 SASEGT. This CDR3 is built from 15 residues. V was shortened by 2 bases and J by 2 bases, with 12 bases between the two germline ends.

As concerns this clone: One junction end does not reproduce the germline sequence, and a read error may be involved. This chain connects TRBV7-9 to TRBJ2-5; 9 bases are shared with TRBD1. CDR3 length equals 14 residues. Germline values: CDR1 SEHNR, CDR2 FQNEAQ (reference sequence). The CDR3 region is CASSQDRGQETQYF. Here the CDR3 DNA reads TGCGCCAGCAGCCAGGACAGGGGCCAAGAGACCCAGTACTTC.

The J gene is TRBJ1-2, the V gene TRBV7-2; 8 bases are a match to TRBD1. There are 14 residues in the CDR3. Germline CDR1 reads SGHTA; CDR2 reads FQGNSA. Losses at the gene ends were 5 bases for V and 4 bases for J; bases not matched to a gene: 6. The CDR3 bases are TGTGCCAGCAGCCCGACAGGGGAGGGCTATGGCTACACCTTC. Translating it yields CASSPTGEGYGYTF.

This chain uses TRBV5-1 with TRBJ2-2; no firm D call. The CDR3 runs to 12 residues. V gave up 7 bases and J gave up 1 base, with 5 bases separating them. The germline gives CDR1 SGHRS, CDR2 YFSETQ. For the CDR3, the DNA is TGCGCCAGCCGCGGGAACACCGGGGAGCTGTTTTTT. This gives the protein CASRGNTGELFF.

The genes are TRBV5-1 and TRBJ1-1, with D perhaps TRBD1 (6 bases). V was shortened by 4 bases and J by 0 bases, with 13 bases between the two germline ends. Germline V CDR1 and CDR2: SGHRS, YFSETQ. The CDR3 extends over 15 amino acids. CDR3 sequence reads: CASSPPTGLNTEAFF. The CDR3 bases are TGCGCCAGCAGCCCACCGACAGGTTTGAACACTGAAGCTTTCTTT.

This chain joins TRBV6-5 and TRBJ1-6, with D maybe TRBD1 (6 bases). Germline CDR1 and CDR2: MNHEY and SVGAGI. This CDR3 has 15 amino acids. V lost 0 bases and J lost 9, with 12 bases in between. The DNA of the CDR3 is TGTGCCAGCAGTTACTCTGTCAGGGGAGGTTCACCCCTCCACTTT. Its translation is CASSYSVRGGSPLHF.

The rearrangement uses TRBV6-5 and TRBJ2-7; D assignment may be TRBD1 or TRBD2 (5 bases each). The CDR3 is 15 residues long. V lost 5 bases, J lost 3 bases, and 17 bases lay in between. CDR1 is MNHEY, CDR2 SVGAGI, per germline. The CDR3 spells CASSLSRDPFYEQYF. CDR3 DNA: TGTGCCAGCAGTCTATCCCGGGACCCTTTCTACGAGCAGTACTTC.

This chain links TRBV7-2 with TRBJ1-1, with unresolved D. Germline V gene sequence: CDR1 SGHTA, CDR2 FQGNSA. This CDR3 has 16 amino acids. Trimming pared 1 base from V and 1 base from J, leaving 13 bases between. CDR3 coding DNA: TGTGCCAGCAGCTTAGAATCCCTTGTCACGAACACTGAAGCTTTCTTT. This sequence encodes CASSLESLVTNTEAFF. Full variable domain (outside the CDR3, taken from reference TRBV7-2 and TRBJ1-1): GAGVSQSPSNKVTEKGKDVELRCDPISGHTALYWYRQSLGQGLEFLIYFQGNSAPDKSGLPSDRFSAERTGGSVSTLTIQRTQQEDSAVYLCASSLESLVTNTEAFFGQGTRLTVV.

J is TRBJ2-1 and V is TRBV4-3; 9 bases map to TRBD1. CDR1 and CDR2 from the germline V gene are LGHNA and YSLEER. This CDR3 is 17 amino acids long. Germline trimming cut 0 bases from V and 7 bases from J; bases unmatched to any gene: 10. The CDR3 nucleotides read TGCGCCAGCAGCCAAGATAAGAGACAGGGGGGTTGGAATGAGCAGTTCTTC. Translation: CASSQDKRQGGWNEQFF.

The chain recombines TRBV4-3 with TRBJ1-1; 12 bases align to TRBD1. This CDR3 has 18 residues. CDR1 and CDR2 from the germline V gene are LGHNA and YSLEER. J gave up 3 bases and V 0 bases, and 8 bases lay outside the gene matches. This chain's CDR3 is CASSQDRGDRGPDTEAFF. The CDR3, as DNA: TGCGCCAGCAGCCAAGATAGGGGGGACAGGGGGCCGGACACTGAAGCTTTCTTT.

The chain links TRBV4-2 to TRBJ2-3; 11 nucleotides align to TRBD2. Germline CDR1 is LGHNA and CDR2 is YNFKEQ. Unmatched junction bases numbered 5, after V lost 1 base and J lost 2 bases. CDR3 length: 17 residues. The CDR3 region is CASSQGEGLAVTDTQYF. In DNA, the CDR3 is TGTGCCAGCAGCCAAGGGGAGGGACTAGCGGTCACAGATACGCAGTATTTT.

The V gene is TRBV12-2, the J gene TRBJ1-6; TRBD1, the table's D call, lacks a check against the DNA. TRBV12-2 is termed a pseudogene. CDR3 length: 15 residues. The CDR3 nucleotides read TGTGCAAGTCGCTTAGGGGGACAGAGAATTTCACCCCTCCACTTT. Its translation is CASRLGGQRISPLHF.

This chain uses TRBV4-2 with TRBJ2-3; tentative D call: TRBD2 (6 bases). Germline values: CDR1 LGHNA, CDR2 YNFKEQ. V gave up 0 bases and J gave up 0 bases, with 16 bases separating them. This CDR3 spans 18 amino acids. The DNA for the CDR3 is TGTGCCAGCAGCCAAGACTTCCTAAGCGGGCCCAGCACAGATACGCAGTATTTT. Translating gives CASSQDFLSGPSTDTQYF.

V usage is TRBV5-5 and J usage is TRBJ2-7, with 8 bases fitting TRBD2. Germline loops: CDR1 SGHKS, CDR2 YYEKEE (reference sequence). V lost 4 bases and J lost 11; bases outside the gene matches: 14. The CDR3 is 14 amino acids. CDR3 nucleotides: TGTGCCAGCAGCCCCGGCGGACGGGGGGGCCTGGAGTACTTC. Encoded protein: CASSPGGRGGLEYF.

This rearrangement joins TRBV11-2 to TRBJ1-1, with D uncertain. This CDR3 contains 15 residues. The V gene lost 3 bases and the J gene lost 1 base, with 12 bases spanning the gap. Germline values: CDR1 SGHAT, CDR2 FQNNGV. In nucleotides, the CDR3 is TGTGCCAGCAGCTTGGGCCGGGTAAAGAACACTGAAGCTTTCTTT. Its protein product is CASSLGRVKNTEAFF.